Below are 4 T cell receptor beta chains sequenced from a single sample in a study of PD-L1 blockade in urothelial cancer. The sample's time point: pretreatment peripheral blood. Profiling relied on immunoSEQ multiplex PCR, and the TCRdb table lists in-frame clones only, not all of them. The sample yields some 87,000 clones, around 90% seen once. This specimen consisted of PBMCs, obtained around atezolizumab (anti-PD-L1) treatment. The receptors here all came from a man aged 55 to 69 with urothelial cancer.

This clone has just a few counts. In DNA, the CDR3 is TGCGCCAGCAGCCAAGCGTACAGGGGGCGTACTGAAGCTTTCTTT. Protein product: CASSQAYRGRTEAFF. The gene calls are TRBV4-1 and TRBJ1-1; 9 nucleotides align to TRBD1. Germline V gene sequence: CDR1 MGHRA, CDR2 YSYEKL. CDR3 size: 15 residues. V shed 1 base, J shed 5 bases, and the junction held 5 bases outside the gene matches.

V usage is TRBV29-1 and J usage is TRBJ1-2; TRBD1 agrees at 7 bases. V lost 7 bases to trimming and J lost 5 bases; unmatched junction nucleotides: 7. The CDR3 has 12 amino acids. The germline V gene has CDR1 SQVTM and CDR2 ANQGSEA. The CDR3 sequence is CSANDRDYGYTF. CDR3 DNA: TGCAGCGCTAACGACAGGGATTATGGCTACACCTTC.

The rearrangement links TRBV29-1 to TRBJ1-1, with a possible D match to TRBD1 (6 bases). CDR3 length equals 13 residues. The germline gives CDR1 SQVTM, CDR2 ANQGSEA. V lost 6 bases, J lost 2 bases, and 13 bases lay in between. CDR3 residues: CSVGRQANTEAFF. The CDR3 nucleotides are TGCAGCGTAGGTAGACAGGCTAACACTGAAGCTTTCTTT.

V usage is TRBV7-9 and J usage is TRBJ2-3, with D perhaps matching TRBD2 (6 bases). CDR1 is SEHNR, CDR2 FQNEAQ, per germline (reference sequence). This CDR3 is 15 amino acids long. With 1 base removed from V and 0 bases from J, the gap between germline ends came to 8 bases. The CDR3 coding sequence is TGTGCCAGCAGCTTAGGCGGGGCTAGCACAGATACGCAGTATTTT. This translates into CASSLGGASTDTQYF.